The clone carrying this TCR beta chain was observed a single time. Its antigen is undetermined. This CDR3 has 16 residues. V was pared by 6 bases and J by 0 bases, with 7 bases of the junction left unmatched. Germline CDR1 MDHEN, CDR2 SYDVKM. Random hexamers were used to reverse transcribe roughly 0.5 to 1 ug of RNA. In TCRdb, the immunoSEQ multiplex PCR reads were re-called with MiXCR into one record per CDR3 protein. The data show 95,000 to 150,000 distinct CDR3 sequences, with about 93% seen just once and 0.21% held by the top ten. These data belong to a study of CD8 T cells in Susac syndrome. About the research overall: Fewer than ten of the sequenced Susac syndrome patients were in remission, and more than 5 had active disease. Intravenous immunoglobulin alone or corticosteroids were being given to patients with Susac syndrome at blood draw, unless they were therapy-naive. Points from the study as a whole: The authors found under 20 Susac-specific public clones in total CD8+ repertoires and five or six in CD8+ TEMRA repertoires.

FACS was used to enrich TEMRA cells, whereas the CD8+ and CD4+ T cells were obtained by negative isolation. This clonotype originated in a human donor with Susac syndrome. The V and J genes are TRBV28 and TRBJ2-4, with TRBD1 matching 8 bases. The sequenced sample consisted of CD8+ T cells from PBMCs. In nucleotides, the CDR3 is TGTGCCAGCAGCTGGCCGGACAGGGTAGCCAAAAACATTCAGTACTTC. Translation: CASSWPDRVAKNIQYF.